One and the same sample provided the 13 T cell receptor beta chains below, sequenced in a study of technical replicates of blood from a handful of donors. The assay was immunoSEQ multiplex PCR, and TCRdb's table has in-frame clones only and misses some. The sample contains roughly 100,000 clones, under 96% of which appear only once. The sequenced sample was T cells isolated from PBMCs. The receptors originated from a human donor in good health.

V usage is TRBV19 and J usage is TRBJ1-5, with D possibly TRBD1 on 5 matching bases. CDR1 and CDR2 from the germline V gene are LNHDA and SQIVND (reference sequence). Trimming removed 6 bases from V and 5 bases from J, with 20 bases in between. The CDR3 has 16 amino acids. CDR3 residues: CASRNRVTEFYQPQHF. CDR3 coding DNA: TGTGCCAGTAGGAACAGAGTGACAGAATTTTATCAGCCCCAGCATTTT.

The CDR3 is CASRIGPSYEQYF. The CDR3 nucleotides are TGTGCCAGCAGAATCGGTCCTTCCTACGAGCAGTACTTC. The chain uses TRBV28 and TRBJ2-7, with D uncertain. The germline CDR1 and CDR2 sequences are MDHEN and SYDVKM. Between the trimmed V and J ends, which lost 6 bases and 1 base, there was a span of 10 bases. The CDR3 covers 13 residues. Combining the CDR3 with reference TRBV28 and TRBJ2-7 gives the whole variable domain DVKVTQSSRYLVKRTGEKVFLECVQDMDHENMFWYRQDPGLGLRLIYFSYDVKMKEKGDIPEGYSVSREKKERFSLILESASTNQTSMYLCASRIGPSYEQYFGPGTRLTVT.

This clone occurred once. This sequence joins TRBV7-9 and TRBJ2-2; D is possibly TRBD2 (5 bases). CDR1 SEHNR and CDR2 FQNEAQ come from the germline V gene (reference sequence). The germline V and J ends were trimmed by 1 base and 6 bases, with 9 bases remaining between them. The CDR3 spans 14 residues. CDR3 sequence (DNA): TGTGCCAGCAGCTTAGGAGGGATGGCCGGGGAGCTGTTTTTT. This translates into CASSLGGMAGELFF.

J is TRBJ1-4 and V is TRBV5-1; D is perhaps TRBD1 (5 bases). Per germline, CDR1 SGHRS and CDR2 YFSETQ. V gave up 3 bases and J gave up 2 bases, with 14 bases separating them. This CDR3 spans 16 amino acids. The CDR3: CASSSGQGITNEKLFF. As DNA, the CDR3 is TGCGCCAGCAGCTCGGGCCAGGGAATTACTAATGAAAAACTGTTTTTT.

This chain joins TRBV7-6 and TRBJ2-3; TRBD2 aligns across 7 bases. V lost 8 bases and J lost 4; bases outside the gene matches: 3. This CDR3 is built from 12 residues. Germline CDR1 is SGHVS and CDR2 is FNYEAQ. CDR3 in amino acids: CASGSGADTQYF. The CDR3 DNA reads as TGTGCCAGCGGGAGCGGGGCAGATACGCAGTATTTT.

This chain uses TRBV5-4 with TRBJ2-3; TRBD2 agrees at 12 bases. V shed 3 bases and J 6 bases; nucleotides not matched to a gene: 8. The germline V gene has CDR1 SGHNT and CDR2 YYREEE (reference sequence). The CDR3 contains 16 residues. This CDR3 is CASSSGLAGLRDTQYF. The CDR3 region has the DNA TGTGCCAGCAGCTCCGGACTAGCGGGGCTTCGGGATACGCAGTATTTT.

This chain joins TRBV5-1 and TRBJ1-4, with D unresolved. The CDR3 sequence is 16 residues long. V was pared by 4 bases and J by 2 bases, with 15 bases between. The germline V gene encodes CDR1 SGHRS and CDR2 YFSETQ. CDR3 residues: CASSPPSGMTNEKLFF. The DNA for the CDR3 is TGCGCCAGCAGCCCGCCATCGGGGATGACTAATGAAAAACTGTTTTTT.

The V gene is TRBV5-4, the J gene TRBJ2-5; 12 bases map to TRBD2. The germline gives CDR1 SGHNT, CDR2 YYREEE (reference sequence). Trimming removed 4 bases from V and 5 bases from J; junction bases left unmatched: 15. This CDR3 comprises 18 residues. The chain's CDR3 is CASSIPGLAGTRRETQYF. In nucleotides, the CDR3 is TGTGCCAGCAGCATACCGGGACTAGCGGGCACACGACGGGAGACCCAGTACTTC.

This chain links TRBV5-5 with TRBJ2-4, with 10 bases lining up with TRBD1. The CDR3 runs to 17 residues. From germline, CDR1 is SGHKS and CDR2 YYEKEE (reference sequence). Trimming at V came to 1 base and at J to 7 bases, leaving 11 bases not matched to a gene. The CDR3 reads CASSLNTWTGGINIQYF. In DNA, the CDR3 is TGTGCCAGCAGCTTGAATACCTGGACAGGGGGTATCAACATTCAGTACTTC.

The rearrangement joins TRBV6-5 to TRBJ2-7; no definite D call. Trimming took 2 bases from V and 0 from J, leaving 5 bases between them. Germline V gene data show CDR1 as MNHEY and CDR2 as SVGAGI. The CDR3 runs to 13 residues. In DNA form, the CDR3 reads TGTGCCAGCAGTTACGACACCTCCTACGAGCAGTACTTC. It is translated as CASSYDTSYEQYF.

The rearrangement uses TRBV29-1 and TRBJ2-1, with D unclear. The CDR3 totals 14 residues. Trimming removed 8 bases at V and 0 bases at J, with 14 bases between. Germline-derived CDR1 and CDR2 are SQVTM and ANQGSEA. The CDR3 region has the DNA TGCAGCTCATCCGACTCCCTCTCCTACAATGAGCAGTTCTTC. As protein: CSSSDSLSYNEQFF.

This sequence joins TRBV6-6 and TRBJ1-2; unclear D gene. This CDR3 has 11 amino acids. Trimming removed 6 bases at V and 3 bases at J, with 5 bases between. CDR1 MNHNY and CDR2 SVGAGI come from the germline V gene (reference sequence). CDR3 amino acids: CASRGHYGYTF. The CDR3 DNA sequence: TGTGCCAGCAGGGGCCACTATGGCTACACCTTC.

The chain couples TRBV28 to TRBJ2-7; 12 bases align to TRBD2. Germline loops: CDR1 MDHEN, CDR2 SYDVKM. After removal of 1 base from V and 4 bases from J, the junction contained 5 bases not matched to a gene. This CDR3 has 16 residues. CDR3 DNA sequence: TGTGCCAGCAGTTTATCCGGACTAGCGGGAAGATACGAGCAGTACTTC. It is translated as CASSLSGLAGRYEQYF.